In this sample, the clone carrying this T cell receptor beta chain turned up many times. Uncontrolled infection, other autoimmune disease, pregnancy or lactation led to exclusion. This specimen belongs to a study of T cells in Graves' hyperthyroidism and ophthalmopathy. Germline V CDR1 and CDR2: MNHNS, SASEGT. The trim removed 6 bases at V and 5 bases at J, leaving 12 bases unmatched. The CDR3 is 16 residues long. TCR beta CDR3 regions were amplified from RNA. In the first-round RT-PCR of the TCR CDR3, the HTBI primer set was used. TCRdb redid the calling of the multiplex PCR reads with MiXCR, one entry per CDR3 protein. The sample records roughly 500,000 distinct CDR3 sequences, about 45% being singletons.

This chain joins TRBV6-1 and TRBJ1-4; 7 bases map to TRBD1. This TCR came from an adult woman with Graves' disease, either hyperthyroidism or ophthalmopathy (not recorded which). The material sequenced was peripheral blood or thyroid tissue (not recorded which). The CDR3 region is CASSHKGGQSNEKLFF. The CDR3 DNA reads as TGTGCCAGCAGCCACAAGGGGGGACAGTCAAATGAAAAACTGTTTTTT.